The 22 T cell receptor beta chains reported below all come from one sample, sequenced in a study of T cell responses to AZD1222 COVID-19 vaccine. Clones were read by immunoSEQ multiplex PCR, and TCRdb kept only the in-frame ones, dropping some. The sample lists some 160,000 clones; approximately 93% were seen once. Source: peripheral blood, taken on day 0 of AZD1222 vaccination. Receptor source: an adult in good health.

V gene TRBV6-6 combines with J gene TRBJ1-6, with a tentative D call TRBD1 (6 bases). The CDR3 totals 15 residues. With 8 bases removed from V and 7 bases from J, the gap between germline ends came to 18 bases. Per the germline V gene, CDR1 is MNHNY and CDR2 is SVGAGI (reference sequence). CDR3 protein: CASLTPRGQNSPLHF. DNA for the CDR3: TGTGCCAGCCTTACCCCCCGGGGACAAAATTCACCCCTCCACTTT.

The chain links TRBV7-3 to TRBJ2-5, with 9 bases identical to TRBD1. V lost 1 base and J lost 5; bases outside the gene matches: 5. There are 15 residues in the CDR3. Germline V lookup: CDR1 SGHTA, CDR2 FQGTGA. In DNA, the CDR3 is TGTGCCAGCAGCTTAAGTGGAGGGACAGGGGAGACCCAGTACTTC. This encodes CASSLSGGTGETQYF.

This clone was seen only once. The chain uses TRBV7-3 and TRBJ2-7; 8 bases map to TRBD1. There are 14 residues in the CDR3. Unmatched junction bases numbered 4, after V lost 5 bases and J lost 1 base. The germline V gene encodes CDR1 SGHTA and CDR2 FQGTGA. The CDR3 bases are TGTGCCAGCAGCCCAGACAGGGGTTCCTACGAGCAGTACTTC. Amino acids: CASSPDRGSYEQYF.

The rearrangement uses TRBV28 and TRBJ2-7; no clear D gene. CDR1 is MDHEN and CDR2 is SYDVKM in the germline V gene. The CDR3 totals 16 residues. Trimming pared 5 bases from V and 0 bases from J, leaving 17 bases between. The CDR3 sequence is CASSPYLTASSYEQYF. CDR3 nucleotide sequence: TGTGCCAGCAGTCCCTACTTAACTGCTAGCTCCTACGAGCAGTACTTC.

The CDR3 nucleotides read TGTGCCAGCAGTTTAGGACGGAATGAGCAGTTCTTC. This sequence encodes CASSLGRNEQFF. This chain uses TRBV12-3 or TRBV12-4 with TRBJ2-1; D ambiguous. This CDR3 has 12 residues. V shed 1 base and J shed 7 bases, with 5 bases lying between them.

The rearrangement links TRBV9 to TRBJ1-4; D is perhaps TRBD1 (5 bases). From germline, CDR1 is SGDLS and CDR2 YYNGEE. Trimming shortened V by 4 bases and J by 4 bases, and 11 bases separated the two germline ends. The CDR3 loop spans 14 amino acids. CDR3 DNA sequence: TGTGCCAGCAGCTTCGACAGAAGTAATGAAAAACTGTTTTTT. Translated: CASSFDRSNEKLFF.

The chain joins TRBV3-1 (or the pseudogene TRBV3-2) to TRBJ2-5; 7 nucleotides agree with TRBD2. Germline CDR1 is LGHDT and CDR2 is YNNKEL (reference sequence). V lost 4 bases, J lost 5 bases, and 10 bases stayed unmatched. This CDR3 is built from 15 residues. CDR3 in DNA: TGTGCCAGCAGCCGGCGGGAGCCATCTAGGGAGACCCAGTACTTC. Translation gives CASSRREPSRETQYF.

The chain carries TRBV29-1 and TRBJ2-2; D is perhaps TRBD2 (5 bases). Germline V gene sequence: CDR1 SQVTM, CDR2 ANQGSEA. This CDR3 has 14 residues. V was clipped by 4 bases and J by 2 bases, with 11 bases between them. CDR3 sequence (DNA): TGCAGCGTTGGAGGGTGGAGTAACACCGGGGAGCTGTTTTTT. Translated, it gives CSVGGWSNTGELFF.

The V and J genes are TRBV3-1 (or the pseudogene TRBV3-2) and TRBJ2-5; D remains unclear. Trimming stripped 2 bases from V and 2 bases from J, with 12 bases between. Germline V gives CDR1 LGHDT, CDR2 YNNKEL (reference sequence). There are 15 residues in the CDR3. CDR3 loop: CASSQRTRNQETQYF. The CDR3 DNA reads TGTGCCAGCAGCCAACGTACACGGAATCAAGAGACCCAGTACTTC.

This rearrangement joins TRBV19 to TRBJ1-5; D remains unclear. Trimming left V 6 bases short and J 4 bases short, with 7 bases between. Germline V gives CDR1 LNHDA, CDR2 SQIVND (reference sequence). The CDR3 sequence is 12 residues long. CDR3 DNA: TGTGCCAGTAGGGTAGCTAATCAGCCCCAGCATTTT. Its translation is CASRVANQPQHF.

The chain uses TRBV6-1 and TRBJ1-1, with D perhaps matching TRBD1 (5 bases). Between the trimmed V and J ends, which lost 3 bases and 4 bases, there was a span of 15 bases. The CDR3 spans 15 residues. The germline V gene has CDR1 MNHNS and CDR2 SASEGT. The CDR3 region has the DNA TGTGCCAGCAGTGAGGGGCTGCCCCTGGGCACTGAAGCTTTCTTT. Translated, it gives CASSEGLPLGTEAFF.

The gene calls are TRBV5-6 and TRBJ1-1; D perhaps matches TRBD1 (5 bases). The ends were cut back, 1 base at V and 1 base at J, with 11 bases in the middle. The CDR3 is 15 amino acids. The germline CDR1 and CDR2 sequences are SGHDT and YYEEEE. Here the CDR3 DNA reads TGTGCCAGCAGCTTGTTTGGTGGGACGAACACTGAAGCTTTCTTT. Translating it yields CASSLFGGTNTEAFF.

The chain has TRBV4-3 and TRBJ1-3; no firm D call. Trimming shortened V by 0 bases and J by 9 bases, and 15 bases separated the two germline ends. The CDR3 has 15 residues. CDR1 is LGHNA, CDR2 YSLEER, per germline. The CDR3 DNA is TGCGCCAGCAGCCAAGAATTATATGTGGCGGGCACCATATATTTT. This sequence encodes CASSQELYVAGTIYF.

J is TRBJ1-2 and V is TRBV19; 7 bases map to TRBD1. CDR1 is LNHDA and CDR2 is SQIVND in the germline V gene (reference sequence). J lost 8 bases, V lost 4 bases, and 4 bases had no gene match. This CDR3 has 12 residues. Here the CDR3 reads CASSKGAGGYTF. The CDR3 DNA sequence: TGTGCCAGTAGTAAGGGGGCTGGGGGCTACACCTTC.

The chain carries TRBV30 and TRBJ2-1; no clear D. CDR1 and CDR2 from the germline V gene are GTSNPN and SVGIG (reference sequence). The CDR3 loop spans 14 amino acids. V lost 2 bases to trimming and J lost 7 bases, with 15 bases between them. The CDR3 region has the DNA TGTGCCTGGAGTCCTAATGTGGTAGTTAATGAGCAGTTCTTC. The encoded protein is CAWSPNVVVNEQFF.

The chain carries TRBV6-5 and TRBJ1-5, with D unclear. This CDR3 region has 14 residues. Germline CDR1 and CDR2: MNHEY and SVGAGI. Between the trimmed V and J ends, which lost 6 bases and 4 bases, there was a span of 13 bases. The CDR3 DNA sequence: TGTGCCAGCAGAGCCACCGTCCTTAATCAGCCCCAGCATTTT. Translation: CASRATVLNQPQHF.

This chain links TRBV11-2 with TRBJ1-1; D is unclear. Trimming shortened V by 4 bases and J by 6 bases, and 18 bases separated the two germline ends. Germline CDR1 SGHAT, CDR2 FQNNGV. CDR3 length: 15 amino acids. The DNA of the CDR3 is TGTGCCAGCAGCTCTACTACGGCGGGGAGCTCTGAAGCTTTCTTT. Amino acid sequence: CASSSTTAGSSEAFF.

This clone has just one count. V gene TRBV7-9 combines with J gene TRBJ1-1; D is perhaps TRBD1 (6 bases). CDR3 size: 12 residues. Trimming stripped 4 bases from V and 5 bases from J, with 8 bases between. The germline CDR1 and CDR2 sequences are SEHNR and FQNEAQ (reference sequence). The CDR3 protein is CASSSQGTEAFF. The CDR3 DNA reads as TGTGCCAGCAGCTCCCAGGGGACTGAAGCTTTCTTT.

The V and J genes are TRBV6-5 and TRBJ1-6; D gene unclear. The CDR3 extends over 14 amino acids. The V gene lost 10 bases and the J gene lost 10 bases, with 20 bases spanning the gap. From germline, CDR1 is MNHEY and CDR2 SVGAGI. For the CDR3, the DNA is TGTGCCACCACCCGCCAAAGGGCAGAATCACCCCTCCACTTT. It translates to CATTRQRAESPLHF.

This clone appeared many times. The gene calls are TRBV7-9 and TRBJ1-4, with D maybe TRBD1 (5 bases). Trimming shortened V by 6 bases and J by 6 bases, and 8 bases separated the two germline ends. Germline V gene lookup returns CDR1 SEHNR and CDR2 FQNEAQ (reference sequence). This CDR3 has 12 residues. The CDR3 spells CASSGHDEKLFF. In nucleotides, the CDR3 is TGTGCCAGCAGTGGACACGATGAAAAACTGTTTTTT. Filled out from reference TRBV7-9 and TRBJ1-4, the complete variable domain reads DTGVSQNPRHKITKRGQNVTFRCDPISEHNRLYWYRQTLGQGPEFLTYFQNEAQLEKSRLLSDRFSAERPKGSFSTLEIQRTEQGDSAMYLCASSGHDEKLFFGSGTQLSVL.

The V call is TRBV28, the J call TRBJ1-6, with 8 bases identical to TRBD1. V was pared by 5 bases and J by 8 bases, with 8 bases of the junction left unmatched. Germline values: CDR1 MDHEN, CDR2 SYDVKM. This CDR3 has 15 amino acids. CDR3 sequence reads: CASSPPDREHSPLHF. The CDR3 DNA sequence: TGTGCCAGCAGTCCCCCGGACAGGGAACATTCACCCCTCCACTTT.

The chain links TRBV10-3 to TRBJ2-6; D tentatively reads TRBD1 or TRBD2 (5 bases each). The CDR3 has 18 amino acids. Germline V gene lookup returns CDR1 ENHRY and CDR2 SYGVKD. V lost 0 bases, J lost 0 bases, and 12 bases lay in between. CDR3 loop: CAISESAGGSSGANVLTF. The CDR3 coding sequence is TGTGCCATCAGTGAGTCGGCTGGGGGTAGCTCTGGGGCCAACGTCCTGACTTTC.